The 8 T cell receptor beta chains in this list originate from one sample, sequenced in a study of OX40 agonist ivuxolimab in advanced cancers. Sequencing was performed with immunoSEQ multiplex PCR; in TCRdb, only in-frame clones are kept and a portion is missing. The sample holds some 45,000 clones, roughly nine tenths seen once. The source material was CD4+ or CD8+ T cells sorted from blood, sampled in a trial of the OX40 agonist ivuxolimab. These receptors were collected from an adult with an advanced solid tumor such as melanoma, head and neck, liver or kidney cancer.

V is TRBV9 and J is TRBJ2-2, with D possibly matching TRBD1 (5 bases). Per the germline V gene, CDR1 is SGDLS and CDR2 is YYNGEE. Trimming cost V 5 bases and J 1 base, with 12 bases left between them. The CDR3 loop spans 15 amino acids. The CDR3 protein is CASSPPQGNTGELFF. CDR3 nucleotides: TGTGCCAGCAGTCCTCCTCAGGGGAACACCGGGGAGCTGTTTTTT.

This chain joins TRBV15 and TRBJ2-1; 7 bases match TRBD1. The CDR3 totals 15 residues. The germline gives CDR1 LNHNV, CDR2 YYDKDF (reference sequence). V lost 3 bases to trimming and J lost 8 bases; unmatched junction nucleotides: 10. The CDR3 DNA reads TGTGCCACCAGCAGCTATTCGACAGGGTACGATGAGCAGTTCTTC. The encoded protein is CATSSYSTGYDEQFF.

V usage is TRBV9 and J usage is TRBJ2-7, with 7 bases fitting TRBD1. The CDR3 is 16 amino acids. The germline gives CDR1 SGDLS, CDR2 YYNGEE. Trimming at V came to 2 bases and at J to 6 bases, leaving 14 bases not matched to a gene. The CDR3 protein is CASSVGISGTVLEQYF. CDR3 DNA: TGTGCCAGCAGCGTCGGAATCTCCGGGACAGTGCTCGAGCAGTACTTC.

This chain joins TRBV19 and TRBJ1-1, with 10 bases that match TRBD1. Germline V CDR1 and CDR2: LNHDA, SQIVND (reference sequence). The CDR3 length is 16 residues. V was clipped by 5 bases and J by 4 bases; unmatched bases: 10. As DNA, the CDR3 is TGTGCCAGTAGTCCAGGGACAGGGGAAGGGGTCACTGAAGCTTTCTTT. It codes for CASSPGTGEGVTEAFF.

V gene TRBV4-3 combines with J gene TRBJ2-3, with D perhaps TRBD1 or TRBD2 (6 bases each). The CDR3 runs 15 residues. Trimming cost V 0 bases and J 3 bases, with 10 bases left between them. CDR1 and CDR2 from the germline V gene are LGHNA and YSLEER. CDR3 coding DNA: TGCGCCAGCAGCCAAGATAGGAGGGGGACAGATACGCAGTATTTT. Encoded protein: CASSQDRRGTDTQYF.

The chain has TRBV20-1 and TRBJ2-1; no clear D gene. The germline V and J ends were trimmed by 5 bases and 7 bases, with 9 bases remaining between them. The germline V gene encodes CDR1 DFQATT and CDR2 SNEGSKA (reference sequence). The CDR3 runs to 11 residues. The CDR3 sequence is CSAPGPNEQFF. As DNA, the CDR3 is TGCAGTGCTCCCGGACCAAATGAGCAGTTCTTC.

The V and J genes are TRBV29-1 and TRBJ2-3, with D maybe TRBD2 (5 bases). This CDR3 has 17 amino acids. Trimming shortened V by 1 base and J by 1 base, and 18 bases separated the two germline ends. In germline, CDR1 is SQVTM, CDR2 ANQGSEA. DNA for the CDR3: TGCAGCGTTGAAGCAAGGGCGGTCGGAGGAGGCACAGATACGCAGTATTTT. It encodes CSVEARAVGGGTDTQYF.

CDR3 residues: CASSLRAARGTEAFF. As DNA, the CDR3 is TGTGCCAGCAGCTTACGGGCAGCCCGGGGGACTGAAGCTTTCTTT. V is TRBV7-9 and J is TRBJ1-1; possibly TRBD1 for D (5 bases). CDR1 is SEHNR and CDR2 is FQNEAQ in the germline V gene (reference sequence). Trimming took 2 bases from V and 5 from J, leaving 15 bases between them. This CDR3 is 15 amino acids long. Filled out from reference TRBV7-9 and TRBJ1-1, the complete variable domain reads DTGVSQNPRHKITKRGQNVTFRCDPISEHNRLYWYRQTLGQGPEFLTYFQNEAQLEKSRLLSDRFSAERPKGSFSTLEIQRTEQGDSAMYLCASSLRAARGTEAFFGQGTRLTVV.